A single sample is the source of the 8 T cell receptor beta chains below, sequenced in a study of Graves' ophthalmopathy and Graves' hyperthyroidism. Amplification from RNA transcripts yielded the TCR beta CDR3 regions. Second-round multiplex PCR came after a first-round RT-PCR that employed HTBI primers. TCRdb reprocessed the multiplex PCR reads with MiXCR, giving one entry per CDR3 protein. The table has some 250,000 distinct CDR3 sequences, around 42% seen once. Sequencing used peripheral blood. All receptors derive from an adult man with Graves' ophthalmopathy.

V usage is TRBV2 and J usage is TRBJ1-4; 9 bases are shared with TRBD1. Trimming took 6 bases from V and 8 from J; bases not matched to a gene: 16. Germline CDR1 reads SNHLY; CDR2 reads FYNNEI. The length of the CDR3 is 17 residues. This CDR3 is CASRSPGQGFRDEKLFF. As DNA, the CDR3 is TGTGCCAGCAGATCACCGGGACAGGGTTTCCGGGACGAAAAACTGTTTTTT. Based on the CDR3 plus reference TRBV2 and TRBJ1-4, the full variable domain is EPEVTQTPSHQVTQMGQEVILRCVPISNHLYFYWYRQILGQKVEFLVSFYNNEISEKSEIFDDQFSVERPDGSNFTLKIRSTKLEDSAMYFCASRSPGQGFRDEKLFFGSGTQLSVL.

This clonotype was observed a handful of times. The chain carries TRBV20-1 and TRBJ2-7, with D possibly being TRBD1 or TRBD2 (5 bases each). The CDR3 extends over 12 amino acids. CDR1 and CDR2 (germline): DFQATT, SNEGSKA (reference sequence). The V and J ends lost 1 base and 2 bases respectively, with 6 bases between them. The CDR3 DNA sequence: TGCAGTGCTAGAGTGGGGGCCTACGAGCAGTACTTC. Its protein product is CSARVGAYEQYF.

CDR3 DNA: TGCAGTGCTAGAGATCCTTATAGGGGCTACGAGCAGTACTTC. This encodes CSARDPYRGYEQYF. The chain is built from TRBV20-1 and TRBJ2-7, with a weak D call TRBD1 (5 bases). The CDR3 runs 14 residues. The ends were cut back, 0 bases at V and 3 bases at J, with 12 bases in the middle. The V gene's germline CDR1 is DFQATT and CDR2 SNEGSKA (reference sequence).

This clonotype was counted a few times. The rearrangement uses TRBV29-1 and TRBJ2-7; D might be TRBD1 (6 bases). The CDR3 has 12 residues. The germline gives CDR1 SQVTM, CDR2 ANQGSEA. The V and J ends lost 6 bases and 3 bases respectively, with 12 bases between them. CDR3 sequence reads: CSVGYRVYEQYF. For the CDR3, the DNA is TGCAGCGTGGGTTACAGGGTCTACGAGCAGTACTTC.

This rearrangement joins TRBV7-3 to TRBJ2-7, with 7 bases identical to TRBD2. This CDR3 region has 15 residues. CDR1 is SGHTA, CDR2 FQGTGA, per germline. Trimming at V came to 1 base and at J to 2 bases, leaving 5 bases not matched to a gene. The chain's CDR3 is CASSLREGTPYEQYF. CDR3 DNA: TGTGCCAGCAGCTTAAGGGAGGGAACCCCCTACGAGCAGTACTTC.

This clonotype came up many times. The chain is built from TRBV7-2 and TRBJ2-5; 8 bases agree with TRBD1. This CDR3 comprises 13 residues. Unmatched junction bases numbered 8, after V lost 7 bases and J lost 7 bases. CDR1 is SGHTA, CDR2 FQGNSA, per germline. The CDR3 nucleotides are TGTGCCAGCACCGGGACAGGTTTAGGGACCCAGTACTTC. It specifies CASTGTGLGTQYF.

The V gene is TRBV5-4, the J gene TRBJ1-2, with TRBD1 matching 7 bases. Germline values: CDR1 SGHNT, CDR2 YYREEE (reference sequence). Trimming took 9 bases from V and 2 from J; bases not matched to a gene: 7. The CDR3 is 13 amino acids. CDR3 loop: CANRQGLNYGYTF. The CDR3 DNA reads TGTGCCAACAGACAGGGATTGAACTATGGCTACACCTTC.

This clonotype was found once. This chain uses TRBV10-3 with TRBJ1-2, with D possibly TRBD1 on 6 matching bases. The ends were cut back, 8 bases at V and 4 bases at J, with 20 bases in the middle. The CDR3 covers 15 residues. Germline CDR1 and CDR2: ENHRY and SYGVKD. CDR3 sequence reads: CAIGGVRERSYGYTF. DNA of the CDR3: TGTGCCATCGGGGGCGTACGGGAGAGGTCCTATGGCTACACCTTC.